This T cell receptor (beta chain) originates from a study of T cell responses to AZD1222 COVID-19 vaccine. Study-level results: Donors were largely white British and mainly female; clonal diversity was possibly underestimated. Compared with day 0, the breadth and depth of the Spike-specific TCR repertoire rose significantly after two doses of AZD1222. CD4 TCRs covered the whole spike, strongest at regions 160-218 and 743-854.

In the case of this clone: What it recognizes is unknown.

The CDR3 loop spans 18 amino acids. The germline CDR1 and CDR2 sequences are SGHDT and YYEEEE. The V and J ends lost 1 base and 0 bases respectively, with 17 bases between them. The table came from immunoSEQ multiplex PCR; TCRdb's copy has only in-frame clones and leaves some out. The table records about 200,000 clones, 88% of them present only once. This specimen was peripheral blood, taken on day 0 of AZD1222 vaccination. The sequence was obtained from an adult in good health. The rearrangement joins TRBV5-6 to TRBJ1-5, with TRBD1 as a possible D gene (5 bases). The CDR3 is CASSLRGWGTYSNQPQHF. In DNA form, the CDR3 reads TGTGCCAGCAGCTTGAGGGGCTGGGGCACCTATAGCAATCAGCCCCAGCATTTT.